The 12 T cell receptor beta chains below were found in one sample sequenced in a study of blood T cell repertoires in COVID-19. The table came from immunoSEQ multiplex PCR; TCRdb's copy has only in-frame clones and leaves some out. This sample has about 88,000 clones, with roughly 90% found just once. The sample consisted of peripheral blood. Receptors originate from a woman older than 75 with acute or convalescent COVID-19.

The CDR3 loop is CASSGTGYGYTF. The CDR3, as DNA: TGTGCCAGCAGTGGGACAGGGTATGGCTACACCTTC. The J gene is TRBJ1-2, the V gene TRBV12-3 or TRBV12-4; 9 nucleotides line up with TRBD1. This CDR3 contains 12 residues. J lost 5 bases, V lost 5 bases, and 0 bases had no gene match.

V and J are TRBV27 and TRBJ1-1; unclear D gene. V was clipped by 8 bases and J by 3 bases, with 16 bases between them. The germline V gene has CDR1 MNHEY and CDR2 SMNVEV (reference sequence). CDR3 size: 14 residues. The CDR3 DNA reads TGTGCCAGCGGGTCGGCGGGTGGTTACACTGAAGCTTTCTTT. Protein sequence: CASGSAGGYTEAFF.

The V and J genes are TRBV7-9 and TRBJ1-5; a possible D gene is TRBD1 (6 bases). Per the germline V gene, CDR1 is SEHNR and CDR2 is FQNEAQ (reference sequence). Trimming took 5 bases from V and 3 from J, leaving 11 bases between them. The CDR3 covers 14 residues. CDR3 region: CASSPWDTNQPQHF. CDR3 DNA: TGTGCCAGCAGCCCCTGGGACACCAATCAGCCCCAGCATTTT.

This rearrangement joins TRBV27 to TRBJ1-1; unclear D gene. Trimming shortened V by 4 bases and J by 1 base, and 10 bases separated the two germline ends. This CDR3 has 14 residues. Germline CDR1 reads MNHEY; CDR2 reads SMNVEV (reference sequence). The CDR3 nucleotides read TGTGCCAGCAGTTCTCGGCCGGGGAACACTGAAGCTTTCTTT. This translates into CASSSRPGNTEAFF.

The rearrangement links TRBV9 to TRBJ2-3, with D unclear. The CDR3 totals 14 residues. Germline-derived CDR1 and CDR2 are SGDLS and YYNGEE. Trimming cost V 1 base and J 0 bases, with 6 bases left between them. CDR3 region: CASSVYVSTDTQYF. CDR3 DNA sequence: TGTGCCAGCAGCGTATATGTAAGCACAGATACGCAGTATTTT.

This clone came up once. The chain employs TRBV11-2 and TRBJ2-7, with D unclear. This CDR3 is 16 amino acids long. Deletions cut 2 bases from V and 1 base from J, with 15 bases between. The germline V gene has CDR1 SGHAT and CDR2 FQNNGV. The CDR3: CASSLYMNSLSYEQYF. The CDR3 bases are TGTGCCAGCAGCTTATATATGAACAGCCTATCCTACGAGCAGTACTTC.

The chain recombines TRBV24-1 with TRBJ2-7; D might be TRBD2 (6 bases). Germline assignment: CDR1 KGHDR and CDR2 SFDVKD. The CDR3 is 15 amino acids. Trimming stripped 2 bases from V and 2 bases from J, with 12 bases between. The CDR3 region is CATSDSLALPYEQYF. As DNA, the CDR3 is TGTGCCACCAGTGATTCCCTAGCGCTACCCTACGAGCAGTACTTC.

The V gene is TRBV21-1, the J gene TRBJ2-7; the table calls TRBD1, which could not be checked here. TRBV21-1 is a pseudogene. The CDR3 is made up of 14 amino acids. The CDR3 DNA is TGTGCCAGCAGCGAAGACGACAGGGGCTACGAGCAGTACTTC. This encodes CASSEDDRGYEQYF.

This clone has just a few counts. The rearrangement joins TRBV29-1 to TRBJ2-1; D gene unclear. V lost 2 bases, J lost 6 bases, and 14 bases lay in between. The CDR3 covers 14 residues. Germline V lookup: CDR1 SQVTM, CDR2 ANQGSEA. The CDR3 loop is CSVEMNAVGNEQFF. As DNA, the CDR3 is TGCAGCGTTGAAATGAACGCCGTCGGCAATGAGCAGTTCTTC.

CDR3 region: CASSLGIEGGYGYTF. The CDR3 bases are TGTGCCAGCAGCTTAGGGATAGAAGGCGGGTATGGCTACACCTTC. The gene calls are TRBV7-9 and TRBJ1-2, with unresolved D. V was cut by 1 base and J by 5 bases, with 14 bases left in between. Germline-derived CDR1 and CDR2 are SEHNR and FQNEAQ (reference sequence). The CDR3 has 15 amino acids. Together with reference TRBV7-9 and TRBJ1-2, the CDR3 gives the full variable domain: DTGVSQNPRHKITKRGQNVTFRCDPISEHNRLYWYRQTLGQGPEFLTYFQNEAQLEKSRLLSDRFSAERPKGSFSTLEIQRTEQGDSAMYLCASSLGIEGGYGYTFGSGTRLTVV.

The chain is built from TRBV29-1 and TRBJ2-2, with D possibly matching TRBD2 (6 bases). Trimming stripped 8 bases from V and 5 bases from J, with 12 bases between. This CDR3 spans 12 amino acids. The germline gives CDR1 SQVTM, CDR2 ANQGSEA. The CDR3 spells CSSTRGTGELFF. The CDR3 nucleotides read TGCAGCTCGACCCGGGGGACCGGGGAGCTGTTTTTT.

Points on this clone: Other DNA sequences in the sample encode the same CDR3. The chain is built from TRBV20-1 and TRBJ1-1, with D possibly being TRBD1 (5 bases). Between the trimmed V and J ends, which lost 7 bases and 1 base, there was a span of 7 bases. The CDR3 has 11 residues. Germline CDR1 reads DFQATT; CDR2 reads SNEGSKA (reference sequence). This chain's CDR3 is CSVQGNTEAFF. The CDR3 region has the DNA TGCAGTGTGCAGGGGAACACTGAAGCTTTCTTT.